Shown below are 17 T cell receptor beta chains from a single sample sequenced in a study of blood T cells in healthy people across ages. A second about 7 to 11 cycle PCR used barcoded and J-beta primers. TCRdb processed the 5' RACE reads anew with MiXCR; each CDR3 protein has one entry. The data hold about 1.4 million distinct CDR3 sequences, with 55% to 75% observed a single time. Sequenced material: blood. Receptors were obtained from a man between 18 and 35 years old in good health.

The chain employs TRBV4-2 and TRBJ2-7, with 7 bases aligning to TRBD2. The J call is doubtful: the DNA matches TRBJ2-5 better. This CDR3 region has 15 residues. The V gene's germline CDR1 is LGHNA and CDR2 YNFKEQ. CDR3 loop: CASSQVGLTGGTQYF. CDR3 DNA sequence: TGTGCCAGCAGCCAAGTAGGGCTAACGGGAGGGACCCAGTACTTC.

The chain recombines TRBV29-1 with TRBJ1-1; perhaps TRBD1 as D (5 bases). The length of the CDR3 is 12 residues. V was shortened by 5 bases and J by 4 bases, with 11 bases between the two germline ends. Germline V CDR1 and CDR2: SQVTM, ANQGSEA. Here the CDR3 reads CSVQGWVTEAFF. CDR3 bases: TGCAGCGTTCAGGGTTGGGTCACTGAAGCTTTCTTT.

This clonotype was recorded only once. A read error may account for a junction end that differs from germline. This rearrangement joins TRBV12-3 or TRBV12-4 to TRBJ2-1, with D perhaps given as TRBD1 or TRBD2 (5 bases each). CDR3 length: 14 amino acids. This CDR3 reads CASSLGPPGGEQFF. The CDR3, as DNA: TGCGCCAGCAGCCTGGGTCCTCCTGGGGGTGAGCAGTTCTTC.

In its sample, this clonotype was seen a few times. For the CDR3, the DNA is TGTGCCAGCAGTGTGACAGGAAATGAGCAGTACTTC. Its translation is CASSVTGNEQYF. The V and J genes are TRBV6-1 and TRBJ2-4; possibly TRBD1 for D (6 bases). Germline-derived CDR1 and CDR2 are MNHNS and SASEGT. The V gene lost 4 bases and the J gene lost 13 bases, with 14 bases spanning the gap. The CDR3 runs 12 residues.

The chain joins TRBV5-1 to TRBJ2-6, with D uncertain. The CDR3 sequence is 16 residues long. CDR1 is SGHRS and CDR2 is YFSETQ in the germline V gene. The V end was cut by 0 bases, the J end by 0 bases, with 7 bases between. CDR3 loop: CASSLDGYSGANVLTF. DNA for the CDR3: TGCGCCAGCAGCTTGGACGGATACTCTGGGGCCAACGTCCTGACTTTC.

V gene TRBV11-2 combines with J gene TRBJ2-7; D gene uncertain. The last part of the DNA fits TRBJ2-5 better; the J call may be wrong. The germline gives CDR1 SGHAT, CDR2 FQNNGV. This CDR3 has 14 residues. In nucleotides, the CDR3 is TGTGCCAGCAGCCCAGTGACACTCAAAGAGACCCAGTACTTC. This translates into CASSPVTLKETQYF.

V is TRBV27 and J is TRBJ2-3; TRBD2 aligns across 7 bases. Trimming removed 5 bases from V and 9 bases from J; junction bases left unmatched: 8. CDR3 length: 13 amino acids. Germline CDR1 reads MNHEY; CDR2 reads SMNVEV (reference sequence). CDR3 protein: CASSGGDLRTQYF. The CDR3 nucleotides read TGTGCCAGCAGTGGGGGGGACCTTAGGACGCAGTATTTT.

The chain has TRBV4-3 and TRBJ2-3; D call uncertain. The CDR3 extends over 13 amino acids. V lost 1 base and J 3 bases, leaving 5 bases between the germline ends. From germline, CDR1 is LGHNA and CDR2 YSLEER. In DNA form, the CDR3 reads TGCGCCAGCAGCCAAGTAGTGACAGATACGCAGTATTTT. This sequence encodes CASSQVVTDTQYF.

The genes are TRBV28 and TRBJ2-1, with a weak D call TRBD2 (6 bases). The CDR3 is 15 amino acids. CDR1 MDHEN and CDR2 SYDVKM come from the germline V gene. V lost 2 bases to trimming and J lost 7 bases, with 15 bases between them. The chain's CDR3 is CASSLVGRGWNEQFF. The CDR3 nucleotides are TGTGCCAGCAGTTTAGTGGGCCGGGGGTGGAATGAGCAGTTCTTC.

The CDR3 region has the DNA TGCGCCAGCAGCCCCGGGACTAGCGGGCGTATTCAACAAGAGACCCAGTACTTC. This encodes CASSPGTSGRIQQETQYF. The chain is built from TRBV4-1 and TRBJ2-5, with TRBD2 matching 12 bases. The V segment lost 4 bases and the J segment 2 bases; nucleotides outside the gene matches: 11. The germline gives CDR1 MGHRA, CDR2 YSYEKL. This CDR3 contains 18 residues.

V and J are TRBV3-1 and TRBJ2-6; possibly TRBD1 for D (5 bases). The CDR3 is 16 residues long. Looked up from germline, CDR1 is LGHDT and CDR2 is YNNKEL (reference sequence). The ends were cut back, 7 bases at V and 0 bases at J, with 13 bases in the middle. CDR3 nucleotides: TGTGCCAGCAAAGCCCCCAGGGCCTCTGGGGCCAACGTCCTGACTTTC. Protein sequence: CASKAPRASGANVLTF.

This clonotype was recorded once. V and J are TRBV5-1 and TRBJ1-2, with 7 positions matching TRBD1. The CDR3 is 14 residues long. The germline V gene has CDR1 SGHRS and CDR2 YFSETQ. V shed 4 bases, J shed 8 bases, and the junction held 11 bases outside the gene matches. The CDR3 protein is CASSPTGTVEGYTF. DNA for the CDR3: TGCGCCAGCAGCCCTACCGGGACAGTGGAGGGCTACACCTTC.

This clonotype was seen just once. This chain joins TRBV4-2 and TRBJ1-5; D is perhaps TRBD1 (5 bases). Germline V CDR1 and CDR2: LGHNA, YNFKEQ. The germline V and J ends were trimmed by 1 base and 7 bases, with 14 bases remaining between them. The CDR3 extends over 15 amino acids. The CDR3 spells CASSQVSGGGQPQHF. In nucleotides, the CDR3 is TGTGCCAGCAGCCAAGTAAGCGGGGGAGGCCAGCCCCAGCATTTT.

This chain connects TRBV13 to TRBJ2-3; 7 bases are shared with TRBD1. The CDR3 totals 16 residues. CDR1 is PRHDT and CDR2 is FYEKMQ in the germline V gene (reference sequence). Trimming took 5 bases from V and 6 from J; bases not matched to a gene: 14. DNA of the CDR3: TGTGCCAGCAGCACCCGGACAGGCGGGCCCGGGGATACGCAGTATTTT. Its translation is CASSTRTGGPGDTQYF.

The chain links TRBV7-9 to TRBJ2-2, with D possibly TRBD2 on 5 matching bases. CDR3 length equals 16 residues. The V and J ends lost 0 bases and 4 bases respectively, with 12 bases between them. Germline V gene lookup returns CDR1 SEHNR and CDR2 FQNEAQ (reference sequence). CDR3 DNA: TGTGCCAGCAGCTTAGCTCCCAAAGGGAGCACCGGGGAGCTGTTTTTT. Its protein product is CASSLAPKGSTGELFF.

This clonotype appeared a single time. One end of the junction is discordant with germline, which a read error may explain. V gene TRBV12-3 or TRBV12-4 combines with J gene TRBJ2-1; tentative D call: TRBD1 (6 bases). This CDR3 is built from 15 residues. The CDR3: CASSLLCGDNNEQFF. The CDR3 DNA reads TGTGCCAGCAGTTTACTGTGTGGGGACAACAACGAGCAGTTCTTC.

This clonotype was counted between two and nine times. The chain couples TRBV20-1 to TRBJ2-7; maybe TRBD2 (5 bases). This CDR3 is built from 16 residues. Germline lookup yields CDR1 DFQATT and CDR2 SNEGSKA (reference sequence). Trimming removed 6 bases at V and 2 bases at J, with 23 bases between. The CDR3 sequence: CSALTLSGSYTYEQYF. DNA for the CDR3: TGCAGTGCCCTAACACTCTCGGGGAGTTACACCTACGAGCAGTACTTC.